These 9 T cell receptor beta chains share one sample of origin, sequenced in a study of circulating and synovial CD4+ cells in juvenile arthritis. Profiled with immunoSEQ multiplex PCR; TCRdb holds only in-frame clones, not every one. The sample has a few thousand clones, approximately 83% seen once; the top ten hold about 4.6%. Sequencing was performed on CD4+ T cells from synovial fluid. The receptor set was obtained from a human donor with juvenile idiopathic arthritis.

The rearrangement joins TRBV9 to TRBJ2-7, with 13 bases fitting TRBD2. V was pared by 0 bases and J by 1 base, with 10 bases of the junction left unmatched. The CDR3 runs 19 residues. From germline, CDR1 is SGDLS and CDR2 YYNGEE. The CDR3 DNA follows: TGTGCCAGCAGCGTAGGCACTAGCGGGAGGGCCGAAGGGTCCTACGAGCAGTACTTC. Protein sequence: CASSVGTSGRAEGSYEQYF.

The genes are TRBV27 and TRBJ1-6; 8 nucleotides match TRBD1. Germline values: CDR1 MNHEY, CDR2 SMNVEV (reference sequence). The CDR3 contains 16 residues. V trimming: 6 bases; J trimming: 9 bases; junction bases outside the gene matches: 13. CDR3 DNA: TGTGCCAGCAGGCCCGGACAGGGAGTAGCGGGTTCACCCCTCCACTTT. This codes for CASRPGQGVAGSPLHF.

V is TRBV19 and J is TRBJ1-2; possibly TRBD1 for D (5 bases). Germline CDR1 reads LNHDA; CDR2 reads SQIVND (reference sequence). V shed 4 bases and J shed 4 bases, with 10 bases lying between them. The CDR3 sequence is 13 residues long. The CDR3 DNA follows: TGTGCCAGTAGTACGACAGCCCGCTATGGCTACACCTTC. Translation: CASSTTARYGYTF.

The V gene is TRBV7-2, the J gene TRBJ2-3; D perhaps matches TRBD2 (5 bases). The CDR3 loop spans 16 amino acids. Between the trimmed V and J ends, which lost 5 bases and 0 bases, there was a span of 15 bases. The V gene's germline CDR1 is SGHTA and CDR2 FQGNSA. CDR3 coding DNA: TGTGCCAGCAGCGGAGGTCGCGGGCTAAGCACAGATACGCAGTATTTT. Translation gives CASSGGRGLSTDTQYF.

The genes are TRBV10-3 and TRBJ2-3; 9 bases map to TRBD2. The CDR3 has 15 amino acids. The junction had 7 bases not matched to a gene; V was cut back by 7 bases and J by 2 bases. CDR1 is ENHRY, CDR2 SYGVKD, per germline. The CDR3 here is CAITPSGGITDTQYF. The CDR3, as DNA: TGTGCCATCACACCCAGCGGGGGGATCACAGATACGCAGTATTTT.

The CDR3 region has the DNA TGCGCCAGCAGCTTGGAACTAGCGGGGGGCTACTCCCGGACCCAGTACTTC. Its protein is CASSLELAGGYSRTQYF. V is TRBV5-1 and J is TRBJ2-5, with TRBD2 matching 12 bases. Trimming removed 0 bases from V and 7 bases from J; junction bases left unmatched: 10. The length of the CDR3 is 17 residues. CDR1 SGHRS and CDR2 YFSETQ come from the germline V gene.

This sequence joins TRBV5-1 and TRBJ1-5, with TRBD1 matching over 10 bases. The CDR3 loop spans 14 amino acids. V trimming: 4 bases; J trimming: 6 bases; junction bases outside the gene matches: 4. Per the germline V gene, CDR1 is SGHRS and CDR2 is YFSETQ. The CDR3 here is CASSVGQGGQPQHF. The CDR3 coding sequence is TGCGCCAGCAGCGTCGGACAGGGGGGTCAGCCCCAGCATTTT.

The rearrangement links TRBV7-2 to TRBJ2-3, with D possibly TRBD1 on 5 matching bases. V lost 7 bases to trimming and J lost 4 bases, with 12 bases between them. Per germline, CDR1 SGHTA and CDR2 FQGNSA. This CDR3 is 13 amino acids long. Here the CDR3 reads CASNLGAADTQYF. The CDR3 DNA sequence: TGTGCCAGCAACCTAGGGGCAGCAGATACGCAGTATTTT.

V usage is TRBV6-6 and J usage is TRBJ1-5; D is perhaps TRBD1 (6 bases). The CDR3 is made up of 14 amino acids. V was trimmed by 6 bases and J by 0 bases, leaving 9 bases between them. Looked up from germline, CDR1 is MNHNY and CDR2 is SVGAGI (reference sequence). The CDR3 loop is CASSNRVSNQPQHF. In DNA, the CDR3 is TGTGCCAGCAGCAACAGGGTTAGCAATCAGCCCCAGCATTTT.